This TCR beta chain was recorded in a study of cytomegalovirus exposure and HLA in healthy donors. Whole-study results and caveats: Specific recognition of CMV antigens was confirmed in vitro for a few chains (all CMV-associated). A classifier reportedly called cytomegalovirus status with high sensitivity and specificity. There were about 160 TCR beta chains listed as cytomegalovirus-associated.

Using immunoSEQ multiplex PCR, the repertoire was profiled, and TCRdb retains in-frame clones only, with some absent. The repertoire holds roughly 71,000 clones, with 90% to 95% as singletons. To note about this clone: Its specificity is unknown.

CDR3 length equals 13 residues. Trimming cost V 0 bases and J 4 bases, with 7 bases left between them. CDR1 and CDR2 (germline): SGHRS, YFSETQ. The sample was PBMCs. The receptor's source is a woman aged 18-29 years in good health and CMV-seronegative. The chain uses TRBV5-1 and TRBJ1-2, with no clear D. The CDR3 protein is CASSLDGSYGYTF. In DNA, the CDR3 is TGCGCCAGCAGCTTGGATGGCAGCTATGGCTACACCTTC.